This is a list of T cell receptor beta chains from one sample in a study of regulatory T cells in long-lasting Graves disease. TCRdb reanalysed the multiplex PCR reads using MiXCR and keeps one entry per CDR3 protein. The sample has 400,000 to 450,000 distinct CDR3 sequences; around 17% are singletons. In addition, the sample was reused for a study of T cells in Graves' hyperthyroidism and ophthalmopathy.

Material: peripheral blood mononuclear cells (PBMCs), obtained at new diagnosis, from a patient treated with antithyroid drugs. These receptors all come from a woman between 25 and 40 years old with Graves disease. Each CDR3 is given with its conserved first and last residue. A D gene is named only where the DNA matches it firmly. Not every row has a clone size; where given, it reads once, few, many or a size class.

TGCGCCAGCAGCTGGGGGAGGGTAGCTGAAGCTTTCTTT	CASSWGRVAEAFF	NA	NA	TRBV5-1	TRBJ1-1
TGTGCCAGCAGCCAAGAAGGGATCTATGGCTACACCTTC	CASSQEGIYGYTF	many	NA	TRBV3-1	TRBJ1-2
TGTGCCAGCAGTCACCCCGACAGGGGCCTCTACGAGCAGTACTTC	CASSHPDRGLYEQYF	many	TRBD1	TRBV6-1	TRBJ2-7
TGTGCCAGCAGGTTTACAGGGTTCGGTAATGAAAAACTGTTTTTT	CASRFTGFGNEKLFF	many	NA	TRBV6-1	TRBJ1-4
TGCAGCGTTGAAGAGGCCTCGAACACTGAAGCTTTCTTT	CSVEEASNTEAFF	many	NA	TRBV29-1	TRBJ1-1
TGTGCCAGCAGTTACCCGTCCGCTCGGGTAACTTCACTAGTAGATACGCAGTATTTT	CASSYPSARVTSLVDTQYF	few	NA	TRBV6-2/TRBV6-3	TRBJ2-3
TGCAGTGCTAGAGATCTACGACAGGGCCGCAATAGCAATCAGCCCCAGCATTTT	CSARDLRQGRNSNQPQHF	many	TRBD1	TRBV20-1	TRBJ1-5
TGTGCCAGCAAATGGATGGCTAGCGGGAGCCTTGAGCAGTTCTTC	CASKWMASGSLEQFF	many	TRBD2	TRBV2	TRBJ2-1
TGTGCCTGGAGTGTTGGGTTGAAGGCTTTCTTT	CAWSVGLKAFF	many	NA	TRBV30	TRBJ1-1
TGTGCCAGCAGTGTGGGGCGGCACACAGATACGCAGTATTTT	CASSVGRHTDTQYF	many	NA	TRBV27	TRBJ2-3
TGTGCTAGTGGTTTGGATACTAGCGGGAGGGACCGGGAAAATGAGCAGTTCTTC	CASGLDTSGRDRENEQFF	many	TRBD2	TRBV12-5	TRBJ2-1
TGTGCCAGCAGCCCCCGTAGCGGAGCCTCCTACAATGAGCAGTTCTTC	CASSPRSGASYNEQFF	many	NA	TRBV7-2	TRBJ2-1
TGTGCCAGCAGTTACTTAGCTTCGACAGGGTCCGGGGAGCTGTTTTTT	CASSYLASTGSGELFF	few	TRBD1	TRBV6-2/TRBV6-3	TRBJ2-2
TGTGCCAGCAGTATGGTGGACTACGAGCAGTACTTC	CASSMVDYEQYF	many	NA	TRBV28	TRBJ2-7
TGTGCCAGCAGCGTATCGGGACGAGACCACTACAATGAGCAGTTCTTC	CASSVSGRDHYNEQFF	many	NA	TRBV9	TRBJ2-1
TGTGCCAGCAGCTTAGGAGAAGCGGGGTTCGGGAATGAGCAGTTCTTC	CASSLGEAGFGNEQFF	many	TRBD2	TRBV7-9	TRBJ2-1
TGTGCCAGCTCAATAACAACAGATACGCAGTATTTT	CASSITTDTQYF	many	NA	TRBV11-2	TRBJ2-3
TGCAGTGCTAGAGACCCTCAACAAAGGGATGAGCAGTTCTTC	CSARDPQQRDEQFF	many	NA	TRBV20-1	TRBJ2-1
TGTGCCAGCAGCCCGGGGGGCCTTCAGCCCCAGCATTTT	CASSPGGLQPQHF	NA	NA	TRBV5-8	TRBJ1-5
TGCGCCAGCAGCCAAAATAGCGGGGTTTACAATGAGCAGTTCTTC	CASSQNSGVYNEQFF	NA	TRBD2	TRBV4-3	TRBJ2-1
TGTGCCAGCAGCCATGAAACGCTTACGACCCGGGCCCGCGGGACAGATACGCAGTATTTT	CASSHETLTTRARGTDTQYF	NA	NA	TRBV11-2	TRBJ2-3
TGCAGCGTCGAGGCCGAGGACAGCGAGGCCCTGTTTTTT	CSVEAEDSEALFF	many	NA	TRBV29-1	TRBJ1-4
TGTGCCAACCGAACAAGGAACACTGAAGCTTTCTTT	CANRTRNTEAFF	few	NA	TRBV25-1	TRBJ1-1
TGTGCCAGCAGTTTTTCGGGACGAGGCACAGATACGCAGTATTTT	CASSFSGRGTDTQYF	many	NA	TRBV28	TRBJ2-3
TGTGCCTCAGGGGGGTTGCAGGTTGAGAACACTGAAGCTTTCTTT	CASGGLQVENTEAFF	few	TRBD1	TRBV7-9	TRBJ1-1
TGTGCCAGCAGCCCCCGGGTGAACACCGGGGAGGGCCTGCATACGCAGTATTTT	CASSPRVNTGEGLHTQYF	once	TRBD2	TRBV7-2	TRBJ2-3
TGTGCCAGCAGGTTCAAAGGGGCAGTCGGCACAGATACGCAGTATTTT	CASRFKGAVGTDTQYF	many	NA	TRBV12-3/TRBV12-4	TRBJ2-3
TGCGCCAGCAGCCAAGAAGGGGTTTACAATGAGCAGTTCTTC	CASSQEGVYNEQFF	many	NA	TRBV4-1	TRBJ2-1
TGCGCCAGCAGCTTTCGGCTAGCGGGCCCAGGGCGCTCCTACGAGCAGTACTTC	CASSFRLAGPGRSYEQYF	many	TRBD2	TRBV5-1	TRBJ2-7
TGCAGTGCCAAGCTCCCAGGGGACTCACCCCTCCACTTT	CSAKLPGDSPLHF	NA	NA	TRBV20-1	TRBJ1-6
TGTGCCAGCAGGTCAGCTGCACACTCCTATAATTCACCCCTCCACTTT	CASRSAAHSYNSPLHF	many	NA	TRBV6-1	TRBJ1-6
TGTGCCATCAGTGTGAGGGGGGATACGCAGTATTTT	CAISVRGDTQYF	NA	NA	TRBV10-3	TRBJ2-3
TGTGCCAGCAGTTTTACGGGGTTTGGCACTGAAGCTTTCTTT	CASSFTGFGTEAFF	few	NA	TRBV27	TRBJ1-1
TGTGCCACCAGTGATCATTACAATCAGCCCCAGCATTTT	CATSDHYNQPQHF	NA	NA	TRBV24-1	TRBJ1-5
TGTGCCAGCAGTAGGGCGGGAGTCTCCGGGGAGCTGTTTTTT	CASSRAGVSGELFF	many	TRBD2	TRBV7-9	TRBJ2-2
TGTGCCAGCAGCCTTGGACTAGCGGCAAGCTCCTACGAGCAGTACTTC	CASSLGLAASSYEQYF	many	TRBD2	TRBV3-1	TRBJ2-7
TGCGCCAGCAGCGCCCGACACCCTGAAGCTTTCTTT	CASSARHPEAFF	few	NA	TRBV4-1	TRBJ1-1
TGTGCCAGCAGGCTAGGGACGTCGCGCACAGATACGCAGTATTTT	CASRLGTSRTDTQYF	many	NA	TRBV9	TRBJ2-3
TGTGCCAGCAGCTTGGACTGGGTGACCTACAATGAGCAGTTCTTC	CASSLDWVTYNEQFF	many	NA	TRBV5-5	TRBJ2-1
TGTGCCACCAGCAGAGATTACGGGGTCAACACTGAAGCTTTCTTT	CATSRDYGVNTEAFF	few	NA	TRBV15	TRBJ1-1
TGTGCCAGCTCACCTACGGGCATAGCGGAGGCGGGGACAGATACGCAGTATTTT	CASSPTGIAEAGTDTQYF	many	NA	TRBV18	TRBJ2-3
TGTGCCAGTAGTAGGGGGCTGTGGAGCTCCTACGAGCAGTACTTC	CASSRGLWSSYEQYF	NA	NA	TRBV19	TRBJ2-7
TGCAGTGCCAGACTCTCCGCCGGAGGGAGGAGCTACGAGCAGTACTTC	CSARLSAGGRSYEQYF	few	NA	TRBV20-1	TRBJ2-7
TGTGCCAGCAGCTCCTACAATGAGCAGTTCTTC	CASSSYNEQFF	many	NA	TRBV28	TRBJ2-1
TGTGCCTGGAGTGTGGGCGGGTCCCAAGAGACCCAGTACTTC	CAWSVGGSQETQYF	many	NA	TRBV30	TRBJ2-5